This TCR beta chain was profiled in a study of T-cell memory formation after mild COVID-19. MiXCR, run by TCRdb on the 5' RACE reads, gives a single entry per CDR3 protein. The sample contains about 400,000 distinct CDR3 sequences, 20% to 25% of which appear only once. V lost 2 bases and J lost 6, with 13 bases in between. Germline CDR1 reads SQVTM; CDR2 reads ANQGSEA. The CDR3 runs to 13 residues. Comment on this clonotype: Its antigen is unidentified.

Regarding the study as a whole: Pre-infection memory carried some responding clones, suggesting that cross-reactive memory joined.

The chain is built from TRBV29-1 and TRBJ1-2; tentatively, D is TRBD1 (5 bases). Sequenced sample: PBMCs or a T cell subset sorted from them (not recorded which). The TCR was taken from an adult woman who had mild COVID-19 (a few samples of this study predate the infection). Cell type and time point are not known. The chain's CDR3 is CSVEQGGRDGYTF. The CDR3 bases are TGCAGCGTTGAACAGGGAGGTCGCGATGGCTACACCTTC.